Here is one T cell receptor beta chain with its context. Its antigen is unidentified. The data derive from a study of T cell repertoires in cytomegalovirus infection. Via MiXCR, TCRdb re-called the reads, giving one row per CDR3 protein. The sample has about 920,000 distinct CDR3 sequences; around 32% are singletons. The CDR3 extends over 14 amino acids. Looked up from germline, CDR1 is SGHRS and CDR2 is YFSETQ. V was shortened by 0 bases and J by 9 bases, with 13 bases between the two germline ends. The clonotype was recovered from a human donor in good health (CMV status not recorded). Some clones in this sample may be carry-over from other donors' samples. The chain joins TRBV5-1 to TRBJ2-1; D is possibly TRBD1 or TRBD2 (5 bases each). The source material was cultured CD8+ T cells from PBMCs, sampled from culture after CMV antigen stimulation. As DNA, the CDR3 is TGCGCCAGCAGCTTGGATTATGAGGGGAGTGAGCAGTTCTTC. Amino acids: CASSLDYEGSEQFF.